Shown below are 32 T cell receptor beta chains from a single sample sequenced in a study of type 1 regulatory T cells listed by TCRdb under 2021. These reads were obtained on an Illumina MiSeq. The public sequencing data were trimmed at Q25 with fastp and processed into clonotypes with MiXCR by TCRdb, which kept only in-frame beta chains. Each entry is one CDR3 protein sequence, shown with its most common DNA and genes. The sample contains 75,000 to 100,000 distinct CDR3 sequences, 30% to 35% of them found a single time. The ten largest clones add up to approximately 2.2% of the sample. Source material: CD4+ T cells, either the whole sample or a sorted fraction (not recorded which). These receptors came from a human donor in good health.

In this sample, this clonotype turned up a few times. DNA for the CDR3: TGTGCCAGCAGTGAACACAGGGGAAGTTCTGGGGCCAACGTCCTGACTTTC. It specifies CASSEHRGSSGANVLTF. This chain links TRBV25-1 with TRBJ2-6; 7 bases line up with TRBD1. Germline V CDR1 and CDR2: MGHDK, SYGVNS. Trimming at V came to 2 bases and at J to 1 base, leaving 5 bases not matched to a gene. The CDR3 runs 17 residues.

There are a few counts of this clonotype. V is TRBV20-1 and J is TRBJ2-7; 7 bases line up with TRBD2. Losses at the gene ends were 3 bases for V and 6 bases for J; bases not matched to a gene: 11. From germline, CDR1 is DFQATT and CDR2 SNEGSKA (reference sequence). The CDR3 contains 14 residues. CDR3 region: CSARGRAGVSEQYF. CDR3 bases: TGCAGTGCTAGGGGCAGGGCGGGAGTCAGCGAGCAGTACTTC.

The table lists this clonotype with a few counts. The rearrangement links TRBV19 to TRBJ2-7, with a tentative D call TRBD2 (5 bases). This CDR3 contains 15 residues. Germline V CDR1 and CDR2: LNHDA, SQIVND (reference sequence). V lost 3 bases to trimming and J lost 2 bases, with 14 bases between them. DNA of the CDR3: TGTGCCAGTAGTATCCGGGGAGTTCCCACCTACGAGCAGTACTTC. As protein: CASSIRGVPTYEQYF.

The chain has TRBV18 and TRBJ2-5; TRBD2 is a possible D gene (7 bases). V lost 3 bases and J 4 bases, leaving 15 bases between the germline ends. This CDR3 is built from 15 residues. Germline V lookup: CDR1 KGHSH, CDR2 LQKENI. The CDR3 loop is CASSPPGGASETQYF. Written as DNA, the CDR3 is TGTGCCAGCTCACCGCCGGGGGGCGCGTCAGAGACCCAGTACTTC. The entire variable domain, with the rest obtained from reference TRBV18 and TRBJ2-5, is as follows: NAGVMQNPRHLVRRRGQEARLRCSPMKGHSHVYWYRQLPEEGLKFMVYLQKENIIDESGMPKERFSAEFPKEGPSILRIQQVVRGDSAAYFCASSPPGGASETQYFGPGTRLLVL.

This rearrangement joins TRBV7-2 to TRBJ1-4, with 8 bases lining up with TRBD1. This CDR3 region has 14 residues. V lost 5 bases to trimming and J lost 5 bases; unmatched junction nucleotides: 4. CDR1 SGHTA and CDR2 FQGNSA come from the germline V gene. The CDR3 reads CASSEDRANEKLFF. The CDR3, as DNA: TGTGCCAGCAGCGAGGACAGGGCGAATGAAAAACTGTTTTTT.

J is TRBJ2-2 and V is TRBV7-8; TRBD2 matches at 8 bases. V trimming: 3 bases; J trimming: 6 bases; junction bases outside the gene matches: 6. This CDR3 contains 15 residues. Germline loops: CDR1 SGHVS, CDR2 FQNEAQ. In DNA form, the CDR3 reads TGTGCCAGCAGCTTCCGCGGGAGGTCGGCCGGGGAGCTGTTTTTT. Translation gives CASSFRGRSAGELFF.

The V and J genes are TRBV19 and TRBJ2-6; no definite D call. This CDR3 is 14 amino acids long. Trimming pared 6 bases from V and 4 bases from J, leaving 10 bases between. Germline CDR1 LNHDA, CDR2 SQIVND (reference sequence). The CDR3, as DNA: TGTGCCAGTAGCGCAGGTTACGGGGCCAACGTCCTGACTTTC. Amino acid sequence: CASSAGYGANVLTF. Looking up the rest from reference TRBV19 and TRBJ2-6 gives the full variable domain: DGGITQSPKYLFRKEGQNVTLSCEQNLNHDAMYWYRQDPGQGLRLIYYSQIVNDFQKGDIAEGYSVSREKKESFPLTVTSAQKNPTAFYLCASSAGYGANVLTFGAGSRLTVL.

The chain combines TRBV7-9 with TRBJ1-6; 10 bases map to TRBD1. CDR1 is SEHNR and CDR2 is FQNEAQ in the germline V gene (reference sequence). V gave up 5 bases and J gave up 11 bases; unmatched junction bases: 9. This CDR3 region has 15 residues. The CDR3 spells CASSLGQGVDTPLHF. The CDR3, as DNA: TGTGCCAGCAGCCTCGGACAGGGGGTTGATACACCCCTCCACTTT. Drawing the rest from reference TRBV7-9 and TRBJ1-6, the complete variable domain is DTGVSQNPRHKITKRGQNVTFRCDPISEHNRLYWYRQTLGQGPEFLTYFQNEAQLEKSRLLSDRFSAERPKGSFSTLEIQRTEQGDSAMYLCASSLGQGVDTPLHFGNGTRLTVT.

V and J are TRBV18 and TRBJ1-6, with 8 bases aligning to TRBD1. The germline gives CDR1 KGHSH, CDR2 LQKENI. Germline trimming cut 2 bases from V and 10 bases from J; bases unmatched to any gene: 7. The CDR3 loop spans 15 amino acids. The CDR3 region is CASSPGQGLRSPLHF. Written as DNA, the CDR3 is TGTGCCAGCTCACCAGGACAGGGTCTAAGATCACCCCTCCACTTT.

This clonotype occurred a few times. The chain couples TRBV20-1 to TRBJ2-7; 15 bases map to TRBD2. Trimming took 4 bases from V and 3 from J; bases not matched to a gene: 7. CDR1 DFQATT and CDR2 SNEGSKA come from the germline V gene (reference sequence). The CDR3 sequence is 16 residues long. The CDR3 DNA reads as TGCAGTGCTACTGGGACTAGCGGGAGGCCGATCTACGAGCAGTACTTC. Residues: CSATGTSGRPIYEQYF.

This clonotype has a handful of counts. The chain links TRBV19 to TRBJ2-5, with 9 bases fitting TRBD1. The ends lost 3 bases at V and 2 bases at J; junction bases unmatched: 1. This CDR3 comprises 14 residues. Germline V CDR1 and CDR2: LNHDA, SQIVND (reference sequence). Here the CDR3 reads CASSIDRGQETQYF. In DNA, the CDR3 is TGTGCCAGTAGTATTGACAGGGGGCAAGAGACCCAGTACTTC. The whole variable domain, remainder taken from reference TRBV19 and TRBJ2-5, is DGGITQSPKYLFRKEGQNVTLSCEQNLNHDAMYWYRQDPGQGLRLIYYSQIVNDFQKGDIAEGYSVSREKKESFPLTVTSAQKNPTAFYLCASSIDRGQETQYFGPGTRLLVL.

The V and J genes are TRBV7-2 and TRBJ2-3; 8 bases match TRBD2. There are 15 residues in the CDR3. Trimming cost V 5 bases and J 4 bases; bases outside gene matches: 8. Germline CDR1 reads SGHTA; CDR2 reads FQGNSA. In nucleotides, the CDR3 is TGTGCCAGCAGCGCGACTAGCGAGCGTGCAGATACGCAGTATTTT. It specifies CASSATSERADTQYF.

Turning to this clonotype: Germline and junction disagree at one end, which may indicate a read error. This chain connects TRBV5-5 to TRBJ1-5, with D hard to call. The CDR3 length is 13 residues. Germline V gene lookup returns CDR1 SGHKS and CDR2 YYEKEE (reference sequence). The CDR3 nucleotides read TGTGCCAACAGCTTGTCGGCAGATCAGCCCCAGCATTTT. It codes for CANSLSADQPQHF.

This clonotype was picked up a small number of times. This chain uses TRBV28 with TRBJ2-7; D ambiguous. CDR3 size: 10 residues. The V end was cut by 5 bases, the J end by 5 bases, with 4 bases between. Germline V gives CDR1 MDHEN, CDR2 SYDVKM. The CDR3 region is CASSPDEQYF. The CDR3 region has the DNA TGTGCCAGCAGTCCGGACGAGCAGTACTTC.

The rearrangement links TRBV29-1 to TRBJ2-1, with a tentative D call TRBD2 (6 bases). Germline assignment: CDR1 SQVTM and CDR2 ANQGSEA. With 7 bases removed from V and 1 base from J, the gap between germline ends came to 14 bases. The CDR3 totals 14 residues. The DNA for the CDR3 is TGCAGCGCAGGAGGGGCGGGGTCCTACAATGAGCAGTTCTTC. Its translation: CSAGGAGSYNEQFF.

In DNA form, the CDR3 reads TGTGCCAGCGCTGTCCTGGGCACTGAAGCTTTCTTT. Its translation is CASAVLGTEAFF. The chain uses TRBV5-4 and TRBJ1-1; D gene unclear. V shed 7 bases and J shed 4 bases, with 11 bases lying between them. The CDR3 totals 12 residues. The germline V gene encodes CDR1 SGHNT and CDR2 YYREEE (reference sequence).

This chain joins TRBV5-6 and TRBJ2-4; possible D gene TRBD1, 6 bases. The V gene lost 4 bases and the J gene lost 8 bases, with 13 bases spanning the gap. CDR3 size: 13 residues. Per germline, CDR1 SGHDT and CDR2 YYEEEE. Written as DNA, the CDR3 is TGTGCCAGCAGCGTACAGGGAGTAGACATTCAGTACTTC. Translating it yields CASSVQGVDIQYF.

This clonotype was counted a few times. The rearrangement links TRBV24-1 to TRBJ2-1; 12 nucleotides agree with TRBD1. CDR1 and CDR2 from the germline V gene are KGHDR and SFDVKD. Trimming removed 3 bases from V and 7 bases from J; junction bases left unmatched: 9. This CDR3 spans 17 amino acids. CDR3 residues: CATSDPQGTGGSNEQFF. CDR3 nucleotide sequence: TGTGCCACCAGTGATCCTCAGGGGACAGGGGGCTCAAATGAGCAGTTCTTC.

Ten or more counts support this clonotype. The J gene is TRBJ2-4, the V gene TRBV20-1, with 11 bases matching TRBD2. The ends lost 5 bases at V and 0 bases at J; junction bases unmatched: 9. The CDR3 covers 17 residues. Germline CDR1 is DFQATT and CDR2 is SNEGSKA (reference sequence). CDR3 loop: CSAPGTSGTLAKNIQYF. The CDR3 DNA reads TGCAGTGCTCCCGGGACTAGCGGCACTCTAGCCAAAAACATTCAGTACTTC.

This clonotype was detected once. The rearrangement links TRBV19 to TRBJ2-7; D might be TRBD1 or TRBD2, each matching 5 bases. CDR1 is LNHDA, CDR2 SQIVND, per germline (reference sequence). V was pared by 4 bases and J by 5 bases, with 12 bases between. CDR3 length: 13 amino acids. CDR3 nucleotide sequence: TGTGCCAGTAGTAGGACGGGACGGAACGAGCAGTACTTC. This codes for CASSRTGRNEQYF.

The chain combines TRBV7-7 with TRBJ2-1, with 11 bases aligning to TRBD2. The J segment lost 5 bases and the V segment lost 1 base, leaving 1 base of the junction unmatched. The CDR3 contains 15 residues. Germline lookup yields CDR1 SSHAT and CDR2 FNYEAQ (reference sequence). DNA for the CDR3: TGTGCCAGCAGCTTAGGACTAGCGGGGAACAATGAGCAGTTCTTC. This codes for CASSLGLAGNNEQFF.

V gene TRBV29-1 combines with J gene TRBJ2-1, with TRBD2 as a possible D gene (6 bases). Germline V CDR1 and CDR2: SQVTM, ANQGSEA. CDR3 size: 14 residues. Between the trimmed V and J ends, which lost 3 bases and 4 bases, there was a span of 13 bases. CDR3: CSVDAAGIYNEQFF. In DNA, the CDR3 is TGCAGCGTTGACGCGGCGGGAATTTACAATGAGCAGTTCTTC.

This clonotype has more than one count but fewer than ten. V usage is TRBV5-1 and J usage is TRBJ2-7, with D perhaps assigned TRBD1 or TRBD2 (5 bases each). Germline loops: CDR1 SGHRS, CDR2 YFSETQ. This CDR3 is built from 16 residues. V lost 3 bases to trimming and J lost 0 bases, with 16 bases between them. The CDR3 spells CASSSNSGTGSYEQYF. The CDR3 region has the DNA TGCGCCAGCAGCTCCAACTCCGGGACGGGCTCCTACGAGCAGTACTTC. Together with reference TRBV5-1 and TRBJ2-7, the CDR3 gives the full variable domain: KAGVTQTPRYLIKTRGQQVTLSCSPISGHRSVSWYQQTPGQGLQFLFEYFSETQRNKGNFPGRFSGRQFSNSRSEMNVSTLELGDSALYLCASSSNSGTGSYEQYFGPGTRLTVT.

This clonotype showed up just a few times. The chain is built from TRBV30 and TRBJ2-2, with no clear D. CDR3 length: 14 amino acids. Germline CDR1 and CDR2: GTSNPN and SVGIG (reference sequence). V lost 1 base and J 4 bases, leaving 10 bases between the germline ends. DNA of the CDR3: TGTGCCTGGAGTGGGAGCAGGTCCACCGGGGAGCTGTTTTTT. As protein: CAWSGSRSTGELFF.

This clonotype was counted a few times. This sequence joins TRBV5-1 and TRBJ2-2; 9 nucleotides agree with TRBD2. CDR3 length: 14 residues. Per the germline V gene, CDR1 is SGHRS and CDR2 is YFSETQ. After removal of 2 bases from V and 6 bases from J, the junction contained 2 bases not matched to a gene. In nucleotides, the CDR3 is TGCGCCAGCAGCTTAGCGGGAGGTCCCGGGGAGCTGTTTTTT. Translation gives CASSLAGGPGELFF.

This clonotype was detected a few times. The chain carries TRBV20-1 and TRBJ2-1; D ambiguous. The V gene lost 6 bases and the J gene lost 0 bases, with 12 bases spanning the gap. The CDR3 is 14 residues long. CDR1 is DFQATT, CDR2 SNEGSKA, per germline (reference sequence). Here the CDR3 reads CSANRLSSYNEQFF. Written as DNA, the CDR3 is TGCAGTGCGAACCGATTGAGCTCCTACAATGAGCAGTTCTTC.

About this clonotype: As the CDR3 is not closed by the conserved phenylalanine or tryptophan, this likely results from a read error. V usage is TRBV5-6 and J usage is TRBJ2-3, with no clear D. Deletions cut 0 bases from V and 5 bases from J, with 1 base between. Germline values: CDR1 SGHDT, CDR2 YYEEEE. The CDR3 length is 11 residues. The CDR3 protein is CASSLGDTQYL. CDR3 bases: TGTGCCAGCAGCTTGGGAGATACGCAGTATTTA.

This clonotype turned up a few times. The chain uses TRBV3-1 and TRBJ1-2; a possible D gene is TRBD1 (5 bases). CDR3 length: 13 residues. Per germline, CDR1 LGHDT and CDR2 YNNKEL (reference sequence). V lost 0 bases, J lost 7 bases, and 9 bases lay in between. Here the CDR3 DNA reads TGTGCCAGCAGCCAAGAGGGACGGTCTGGCTACACCTTC. It is translated as CASSQEGRSGYTF. Based on the CDR3 plus reference TRBV3-1 and TRBJ1-2, the full variable domain is DTAVSQTPKYLVTQMGNDKSIKCEQNLGHDTMYWYKQDSKKFLKIMFSYNNKELIINETVPNRFSPKSPDKAHLNLHINSLELGDSAVYFCASSQEGRSGYTFGSGTRLTVV.

J is TRBJ1-5 and V is TRBV20-1; a possible D gene is TRBD1 (5 bases). CDR1 is DFQATT and CDR2 is SNEGSKA in the germline V gene (reference sequence). The CDR3 runs 13 residues. Trimming shortened V by 1 base and J by 6 bases, and 10 bases separated the two germline ends. CDR3: CSARVAGPQPQHF. The CDR3 nucleotides read TGCAGTGCTAGAGTGGCAGGGCCTCAGCCCCAGCATTTT.

CDR3 amino acids: CASSDTGTAHF. In DNA, the CDR3 is TGTGCCAGCAGCGACACAGGGACTGCGCATTTT. The chain recombines TRBV6-2 or TRBV6-3 with TRBJ1-5, with a possible D match to TRBD1 (6 bases). The length of the CDR3 is 11 residues. Germline CDR1 and CDR2: MNHEY and SVGEGT. V was cut by 6 bases and J by 15 bases, with 15 bases left in between.

This clonotype appeared a few times. This chain's CDR3 is CSATPLGEQFF. As DNA, the CDR3 is TGCAGTGCTACCCCACTAGGTGAGCAGTTCTTC. The chain couples TRBV20-1 to TRBJ2-1; D may be TRBD2 (5 bases). Trimming shortened V by 4 bases and J by 9 bases, and 10 bases separated the two germline ends. This CDR3 is built from 11 residues. Per germline, CDR1 DFQATT and CDR2 SNEGSKA (reference sequence).

This clonotype was seen only a few times. Here the CDR3 reads CASYDRTDTQYF. The CDR3 DNA sequence: TGTGCCAGCTACGACAGGACAGATACGCAGTATTTT. This rearrangement joins TRBV6-1 to TRBJ2-3, with TRBD1 as a possible D gene (6 bases). The CDR3 consists of 12 residues. Trimming left V 8 bases short and J 3 bases short, with 9 bases between. Germline V gene data show CDR1 as MNHNS and CDR2 as SASEGT.